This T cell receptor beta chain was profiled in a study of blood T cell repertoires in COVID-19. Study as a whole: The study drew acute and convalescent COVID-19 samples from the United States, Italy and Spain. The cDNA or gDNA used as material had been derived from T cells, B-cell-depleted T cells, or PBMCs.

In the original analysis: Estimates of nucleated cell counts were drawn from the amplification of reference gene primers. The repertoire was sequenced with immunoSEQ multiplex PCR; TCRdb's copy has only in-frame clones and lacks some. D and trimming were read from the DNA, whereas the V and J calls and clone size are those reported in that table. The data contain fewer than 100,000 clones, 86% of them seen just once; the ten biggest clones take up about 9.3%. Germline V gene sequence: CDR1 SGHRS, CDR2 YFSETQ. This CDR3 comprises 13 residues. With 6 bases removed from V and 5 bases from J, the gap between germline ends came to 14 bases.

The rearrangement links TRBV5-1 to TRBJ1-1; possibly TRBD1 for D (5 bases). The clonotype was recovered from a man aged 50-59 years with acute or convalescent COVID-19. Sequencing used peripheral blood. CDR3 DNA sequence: TGCGCCAGCATGGCAGGCGGGGGGACTGAAGCTTTCTTT. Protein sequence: CASMAGGGTEAFF.